Shown below are 10 T cell receptor beta chains from a single sample sequenced in a study of T cell repertoires in cytomegalovirus infection. TCRdb reprocessed the reads via MiXCR and lists one record per CDR3 protein. The table has 680,000 or so distinct CDR3 sequences, about a third seen once; the top ten hold roughly 2.8%. Specimen: PBMCs. The origin of the receptors is a human donor in good health (CMV status not recorded). Some clones in this sample may be carry-over from other donors' samples.

This clonotype was seen many times. The chain carries TRBV12-3 or TRBV12-4 and TRBJ2-3; TRBD1 might be the D (6 bases). The V and J ends lost 5 bases and 4 bases respectively, with 10 bases between them. This CDR3 region has 13 residues. The CDR3 DNA reads as TGTGCCAGCAGTGCAGGGGCCCCAGATACGCAGTATTTT. Its protein is CASSAGAPDTQYF.

The chain is built from TRBV19 and TRBJ1-5; D not certain. Between the trimmed V and J ends, which lost 10 bases and 0 bases, there was a span of 22 bases. CDR3 size: 17 residues. Germline V gives CDR1 LNHDA, CDR2 SQIVND (reference sequence). CDR3 sequence reads: CATRPITVGNSNQPQHF. CDR3 bases: TGTGCCACCCGCCCCATTACAGTGGGAAATAGCAATCAGCCCCAGCATTTT.

This clonotype has at least ten counts. For the CDR3, the DNA is TGTGCCAGCAGTTCTCTAGCGGGGGCCACTGGAACGCAGTATTTT. Translating it yields CASSSLAGATGTQYF. The rearrangement links TRBV28 to TRBJ2-3; 10 positions match TRBD2. This CDR3 spans 15 amino acids. With V trimmed by 4 bases and J by 9 bases, 10 bases remained unmatched. CDR1 is MDHEN, CDR2 SYDVKM, per germline.

As for this clonotype: The germline gene is not matched at one end of the junction; a read error may be the cause. The CDR3 sequence: CASSLPVRAATDTHYF. The CDR3 bases are TGTGCCAGCAGCCTGCCTGTACGGGCCGCGACAGATACGCATTATTTT. The chain recombines TRBV7-2 with TRBJ2-3; D perhaps matches TRBD1 (5 bases). From germline, CDR1 is SGHTA and CDR2 FQGNSA. This CDR3 is 16 amino acids long.

The V gene is TRBV28, the J gene TRBJ2-7; D possibly matches TRBD1 or TRBD2 (5 bases each). V was cut by 7 bases and J by 1 base, with 17 bases left in between. This CDR3 comprises 15 residues. Germline CDR1 reads MDHEN; CDR2 reads SYDVKM. Here the CDR3 DNA reads TGTGCCAGCACCCCCCCGGGACCGAAATCCTACGAGCAGTACTTC. It is translated as CASTPPGPKSYEQYF. Looking up the rest from reference TRBV28 and TRBJ2-7 gives the full variable domain: DVKVTQSSRYLVKRTGEKVFLECVQDMDHENMFWYRQDPGLGLRLIYFSYDVKMKEKGDIPEGYSVSREKKERFSLILESASTNQTSMYLCASTPPGPKSYEQYFGPGTRLTVT.

This clonotype was detected only a few times. V is TRBV4-2 and J is TRBJ2-7; D is unclear. V lost 1 base, J lost 2 bases, and 12 bases lay in between. The CDR3 totals 15 residues. The germline CDR1 and CDR2 sequences are LGHNA and YNFKEQ. CDR3 in amino acids: CASSQGSDATYEQYF. The CDR3 region has the DNA TGTGCCAGCAGCCAAGGTTCTGATGCAACCTACGAGCAGTACTTC.

The chain employs TRBV12-3 or TRBV12-4 and TRBJ1-5; a possible D gene is TRBD1 (5 bases). Trimming stripped 5 bases from V and 6 bases from J, with 23 bases between. The CDR3 loop spans 17 amino acids. This chain's CDR3 is CASSGVQGSEGRQPQHF. As DNA, the CDR3 is TGTGCCAGCAGTGGGGTCCAAGGGTCCGAGGGGCGTCAGCCCCAGCATTTT.

V is TRBV5-1 and J is TRBJ2-1; 13 bases map to TRBD2. Trimming removed 6 bases from V and 9 bases from J; junction bases left unmatched: 9. The CDR3 is made up of 15 amino acids. CDR1 and CDR2 from the germline V gene are SGHRS and YFSETQ. The CDR3 region is CASMPGLAGTGEQFF. CDR3 in DNA: TGCGCCAGCATGCCGGGACTAGCGGGAACGGGTGAGCAGTTCTTC.

The CDR3 spells CASSSPGRTGGFQPQHF. The CDR3 bases are TGTGCCAGCAGTTCCCCCGGGCGGACAGGGGGTTTCCAGCCCCAGCATTTT. The V and J genes are TRBV6-6 and TRBJ1-5; 10 nucleotides match TRBD1. V trimming: 4 bases; J trimming: 7 bases; junction bases outside the gene matches: 13. This CDR3 is 17 amino acids long. Per the germline V gene, CDR1 is MNHNY and CDR2 is SVGAGI (reference sequence).

The table lists this clonotype with a few counts. This chain links TRBV11-2 with TRBJ2-1, with 8 bases that match TRBD2. The CDR3 spans 16 residues. V shed 2 bases, J shed 5 bases, and the junction held 8 bases outside the gene matches. In germline, CDR1 is SGHAT, CDR2 FQNNGV. CDR3 sequence: CASSLLRGSGDNEQFF. CDR3 coding DNA: TGTGCCAGCAGCTTACTCCGGGGTAGCGGGGACAATGAGCAGTTCTTC.